The next 8 T cell receptor beta chains were all read from a single sample in a study of cytomegalovirus exposure and HLA in healthy donors. The PCR ran on 60 Vbeta and 13 Jbeta primers. TCRdb keeps only in-frame clones here, not all; method: immunoSEQ multiplex PCR. The data contain about 94,000 clones, about 80% of them singletons. Sequencing input: PBMCs. Receptor source: a woman aged 60-75 years in good health and CMV-seronegative.

The chain uses TRBV5-4 and TRBJ2-7; no reliable D call. Germline CDR1 reads SGHNT; CDR2 reads YYREEE (reference sequence). V was trimmed by 4 bases and J by 3 bases, leaving 8 bases between them. CDR3 length equals 12 residues. The CDR3 reads CASSSEDYEQYF. In DNA form, the CDR3 reads TGTGCCAGCAGCAGCGAGGACTACGAGCAGTACTTC.

This rearrangement joins TRBV18 to TRBJ2-2; a possible D gene is TRBD1 (5 bases). With 5 bases removed from V and 3 bases from J, the gap between germline ends came to 16 bases. Germline lookup yields CDR1 KGHSH and CDR2 LQKENI. The CDR3 loop spans 16 amino acids. This chain's CDR3 is CASSLTQGSYTGELFF. CDR3 nucleotide sequence: TGTGCCAGCTCATTAACTCAGGGAAGTTACACCGGGGAGCTGTTTTTT.

The CDR3 protein is CASSPTVYNEQFF. CDR3 coding DNA: TGTGCCAGCAGCCCGACTGTTTACAATGAGCAGTTCTTC. The chain couples TRBV7-2 to TRBJ2-1; no clear D. This CDR3 has 13 amino acids. CDR1 and CDR2 (germline): SGHTA, FQGNSA. Trimming left V 5 bases short and J 4 bases short, with 9 bases between.

The chain is built from TRBV5-1 and TRBJ1-2; 10 bases align to TRBD1. The CDR3 loop spans 15 amino acids. Germline trimming cut 4 bases from V and 8 bases from J; bases unmatched to any gene: 11. Germline V CDR1 and CDR2: SGHRS, YFSETQ. The CDR3 DNA reads TGCGCCAGCAGCGCAAAACTCGGGACAGGGGACGGCTACACCTTC. Amino acids: CASSAKLGTGDGYTF.

The chain recombines TRBV30 with TRBJ2-7; D may be TRBD2 (6 bases). From germline, CDR1 is GTSNPN and CDR2 SVGIG (reference sequence). The CDR3 totals 13 residues. V was pared by 4 bases and J by 4 bases, with 14 bases between. In nucleotides, the CDR3 is TGTGCCTGGACCGCGGGACGAAATTACGAGCAGTACTTC. Its protein is CAWTAGRNYEQYF.

This chain joins TRBV29-1 and TRBJ1-5, with no clear D. CDR1 and CDR2 from the germline V gene are SQVTM and ANQGSEA. The CDR3 runs to 14 residues. V lost 6 bases to trimming and J lost 4 bases, with 16 bases between them. The CDR3 spells CSVVDTGGNQPQHF. The CDR3 DNA reads TGCAGCGTAGTAGACACGGGAGGGAATCAGCCCCAGCATTTT.

V and J are TRBV5-1 and TRBJ2-5; maybe TRBD1 (6 bases). The CDR3 loop spans 16 amino acids. Germline loops: CDR1 SGHRS, CDR2 YFSETQ. The ends were cut back, 4 bases at V and 5 bases at J, with 21 bases in the middle. The CDR3 is CASSPETTGYGETQYF. The CDR3 nucleotides are TGCGCCAGCAGCCCGGAAACTACAGGGTACGGCGAGACCCAGTACTTC. Looking up the rest from reference TRBV5-1 and TRBJ2-5 gives the full variable domain: KAGVTQTPRYLIKTRGQQVTLSCSPISGHRSVSWYQQTPGQGLQFLFEYFSETQRNKGNFPGRFSGRQFSNSRSEMNVSTLELGDSALYLCASSPETTGYGETQYFGPGTRLLVL.

This clone was picked up a small number of times. This chain uses TRBV19 with TRBJ2-5; no reliable D call. Per the germline V gene, CDR1 is LNHDA and CDR2 is SQIVND (reference sequence). Trimming took off 1 base at V and 3 bases at J, with 6 bases between the two ends. The CDR3 has 13 amino acids. The DNA for the CDR3 is TGTGCCAGTAGTATAGGTCAGAAAGAGACCCAGTACTTC. This gives the protein CASSIGQKETQYF.